This TCR beta chain was documented in a study of T cell responses to AZD1222 COVID-19 vaccine. Comment on this clone: Its antigen is unknown.

Method: immunoSEQ multiplex PCR; TCRdb's copy keeps in-frame clones and lacks some. This sample has 120,000 or so clones, with approximately 90% found just once. Trimming took 6 bases from V and 1 from J, leaving 9 bases between them. The CDR3 is 14 residues long. Germline assignment: CDR1 MNHEY and CDR2 SMNVEV (reference sequence). Notes on the study in general: A mostly white British donor set with more females was recruited, and clonal diversity was possibly underestimated. In all cases, repertoires were sampled only after the peak T cell response. Recipients of two AZD1222 doses showed rising Spike-specific TCR breadth and depth.

The sequences come from peripheral blood, collected on day 0 of MenACWY control vaccination. The chain uses TRBV27 and TRBJ2-2, with a tentative D call TRBD1 (5 bases). The clonotype comes from an adult in good health. CDR3 sequence (DNA): TGTGCCAGCAGGAAGACAGAGAACACCGGGGAGCTGTTTTTT. Protein sequence: CASRKTENTGELFF.